Below, 17 T cell receptor beta chains from the same sample are listed, as sequenced in a study of blood T cell repertoires in COVID-19 (dated by TCRdb to 2018 to 2021). Library preparation employed the immunoSEQ multiplex PCR assay. In its TCRdb copy, this immuneACCESS table keeps in-frame sequences only and misses some clones. Where compared with another copy, unresolved V genes explain less than half of these, and the others have no known cause. The sample yields approximately 190,000 clones; 80% to 90% were counted once. The ten biggest clones cover 5% to 6.5% of the sample. The sequenced sample consisted of peripheral blood. The receptors were gathered from a woman in her seventies with active or convalescent COVID-19.

The rearrangement uses TRBV7-2 and TRBJ1-1; D uncertain. The germline V and J ends were trimmed by 7 bases and 0 bases, with 15 bases remaining between them. Germline V gene lookup returns CDR1 SGHTA and CDR2 FQGNSA. CDR3 length equals 15 residues. The CDR3 region has the DNA TGTGCCAGCAAAGGGCGGGGAGGGTTGAACACTGAAGCTTTCTTT. Its translation is CASKGRGGLNTEAFF.

The chain is built from TRBV19 and TRBJ2-1; possible D gene TRBD2, 7 bases. The CDR3 is made up of 21 amino acids. V lost 5 bases and J lost 9, with 38 bases in between. CDR1 is LNHDA and CDR2 is SQIVND in the germline V gene (reference sequence). CDR3 amino acids: CASSERHVGQIYAGVSAEQFF. The CDR3 coding sequence is TGTGCCAGTAGTGAAAGACATGTAGGACAGATCTACGCGGGAGTATCGGCTGAGCAGTTCTTC.

This clone was detected only a few times. The V gene is TRBV4-1, the J gene TRBJ1-5; the D gene is possibly TRBD1 (6 bases). The ends were cut back, 1 base at V and 7 bases at J, with 11 bases in the middle. This CDR3 contains 14 residues. In germline, CDR1 is MGHRA, CDR2 YSYEKL. CDR3 sequence: CASSQGQGWQPQHF. The CDR3 nucleotides are TGCGCCAGCAGCCAAGGGCAGGGGTGGCAGCCCCAGCATTTT.

This chain joins TRBV24-1 and TRBJ2-1; TRBD2 matches 8 bases. The ends lost 9 bases at V and 5 bases at J; junction bases unmatched: 20. The CDR3 consists of 18 residues. The germline CDR1 and CDR2 sequences are KGHDR and SFDVKD. The CDR3 coding sequence is TGTGCCACCGGACCAGGGGCGCCTTTGGGACTAGACGACAATGAGCAGTTCTTC. This gives the protein CATGPGAPLGLDDNEQFF.

The chain combines TRBV27 with TRBJ2-7; 8 bases map to TRBD2. CDR1 and CDR2 from the germline V gene are MNHEY and SMNVEV (reference sequence). CDR3 size: 15 residues. V shed 4 bases, J shed 4 bases, and the junction held 9 bases outside the gene matches. CDR3 in DNA: TGTGCCAGCAGTTGGGGGGGACTAGGGGGTTACGAGCAGTACTTC. Translation gives CASSWGGLGGYEQYF.

This chain joins TRBV5-1 and TRBJ2-1, with 10 bases matching TRBD2. This CDR3 region has 15 residues. V lost 4 bases and J lost 4; bases outside the gene matches: 5. CDR1 and CDR2 (germline): SGHRS, YFSETQ. The CDR3 spells CASSAGLAVYNEQFF. As DNA, the CDR3 is TGCGCCAGCAGCGCAGGACTAGCGGTATACAATGAGCAGTTCTTC.

This clone was picked up a small number of times. This sequence joins TRBV6-5 and TRBJ1-2; tentatively, D is TRBD1 (5 bases). V lost 2 bases and J 3 bases, leaving 10 bases between the germline ends. This CDR3 spans 14 amino acids. The V gene's germline CDR1 is MNHEY and CDR2 SVGAGI. CDR3 sequence reads: CASSYQRGYYGYTF. The CDR3 coding sequence is TGTGCCAGCAGTTACCAAAGGGGATACTATGGCTACACCTTC.

V and J are TRBV2 and TRBJ2-7; 10 bases fit TRBD2. The CDR3 runs to 14 residues. Germline CDR1 and CDR2: SNHLY and FYNNEI. The V and J ends lost 6 bases and 5 bases, in that order; junction bases with no gene match: 7. As DNA, the CDR3 is TGTGCCAGCAGAGTCGGGACTAGCGTCCACGAGCAGTACTTC. Translation gives CASRVGTSVHEQYF.

This clone was detected only once. The chain is built from TRBV19 and TRBJ2-7, with D perhaps TRBD2 (6 bases). Trimming pared 5 bases from V and 4 bases from J, leaving 15 bases between. CDR1 and CDR2 from the germline V gene are LNHDA and SQIVND (reference sequence). This CDR3 contains 14 residues. CDR3 residues: CASSPRGLRYEQYF. CDR3 nucleotide sequence: TGTGCCAGTAGTCCCCGGGGACTGAGGTACGAGCAGTACTTC.

The V and J genes are TRBV28 and TRBJ1-2; D is perhaps TRBD1 (5 bases). The germline V gene has CDR1 MDHEN and CDR2 SYDVKM. The CDR3 is 14 amino acids. Trimming cost V 9 bases and J 7 bases, with 21 bases left between them. CDR3 DNA: TGTGCCAGTCGGCAGGGCCTTCCTTCTAGTGGCTACACCTTC. Translation: CASRQGLPSSGYTF.

The rearrangement uses TRBV7-9 and TRBJ1-2, with 8 bases matching TRBD1. With 4 bases clipped from V and 4 bases from J, the junction kept 8 bases outside the gene matches. The length of the CDR3 is 15 residues. The germline gives CDR1 SEHNR, CDR2 FQNEAQ (reference sequence). CDR3 protein: CASSSRGQGSYGYTF. CDR3 DNA: TGTGCCAGCAGCTCCAGGGGGCAGGGAAGCTATGGCTACACCTTC.

The CDR3 DNA is TGTGCCAGCAGTAGCGGGAGCTCCTACAATGAGCAGTTCTTC. This gives the protein CASSSGSSYNEQFF. The chain employs TRBV6-2 or TRBV6-3 and TRBJ2-1, with 8 bases matching TRBD2. The CDR3 covers 14 residues. Germline CDR1 reads MNHEY; CDR2 reads SVGEGT. V lost 5 bases, J lost 0 bases, and 0 bases stayed unmatched.

Here the CDR3 DNA reads TGTGCCAGCAGTTCGACAGGTTTCCCAGAAGCTTTCTTT. Translating it yields CASSSTGFPEAFF. The chain is built from TRBV12-3 or TRBV12-4 and TRBJ1-1, with D tentatively TRBD1 (6 bases). V gave up 4 bases and J gave up 8 bases, with 14 bases separating them. This CDR3 is 13 amino acids long.

The J gene is TRBJ2-5, the V gene TRBV4-1; D may be TRBD1 (6 bases). The CDR3 loop spans 17 amino acids. The germline V and J ends were trimmed by 1 base and 4 bases, with 19 bases remaining between them. Per germline, CDR1 MGHRA and CDR2 YSYEKL. CDR3 coding DNA: TGCGCCAGCAGCCAAGTCCTTACCGCAGGGGCCGGAGAGACCCAGTACTTC. Protein sequence: CASSQVLTAGAGETQYF.

The rearrangement links TRBV27 to TRBJ2-7; 7 bases fit TRBD2. The V gene end was trimmed by 4 bases and the J gene end by 3 bases; junction bases not matched to a gene: 6. The CDR3 length is 14 residues. Germline CDR1 reads MNHEY; CDR2 reads SMNVEV (reference sequence). The CDR3: CASSSRDYIYEQYF. The CDR3 DNA reads as TGTGCCAGCAGTTCCCGGGACTACATCTACGAGCAGTACTTC.

The chain recombines TRBV4-1 with TRBJ2-7; possibly TRBD1 for D (6 bases). Trimming took off 8 bases at V and 7 bases at J, with 30 bases between the two ends. The CDR3 totals 17 residues. CDR1 and CDR2 (germline): MGHRA, YSYEKL. The chain's CDR3 is CASEENLGQSLTGEQYF. DNA for the CDR3: TGCGCCAGCGAAGAAAATCTCGGACAGAGTTTAACTGGGGAGCAGTACTTC.

As for this clone: This sample includes further DNA sequences coding for the same CDR3. The gene calls are TRBV6-5 and TRBJ2-2; possible D gene TRBD1, 5 bases. In germline, CDR1 is MNHEY, CDR2 SVGAGI. The CDR3 runs 15 residues. Trimming took 0 bases from V and 2 from J, leaving 7 bases between them. CDR3 DNA sequence: TGTGCCAGCAGTTACTCGGGGCTAAACACCGGGGAGCTGTTTTTT. Encoded protein: CASSYSGLNTGELFF.